This T cell receptor (beta chain) was observed in a study of T cell responses to AZD1222 COVID-19 vaccine. On this clone: What it recognizes is unknown.

Here immunoSEQ multiplex PCR was the method, and the copy in TCRdb shows in-frame clones only, minus some. The top ten clones hold less than 1.5% of a sample with approximately 150,000 clones, about 89% of them seen once. The CDR3 has 15 amino acids. Trimming left V 0 bases short and J 4 bases short, with 12 bases between. The germline V gene encodes CDR1 GTSNPN and CDR2 SVGIG (reference sequence). Whole-study results and caveats: Seropositivity was recorded at baseline in only 6 or 7 AZD1222 recipients.

The chain employs TRBV30 and TRBJ1-4; D possibly corresponds to TRBD1 (6 bases). The sequence derives from an adult who received the AZD1222 COVID-19 vaccine. The sample consisted of peripheral blood, taken 28 days after the second AZD1222 dose. CDR3 in DNA: TGTGCCTGGAGTGTACTGGGACACAGTAATGAAAAACTGTTTTTT. Its protein product is CAWSVLGHSNEKLFF.